This TCR beta chain was recorded in a study of T cells in Graves' hyperthyroidism and ophthalmopathy. Template material for amplifying TCR beta CDR3 regions consisted of RNA transcripts. Initially, a first-round RT-PCR of the TCR CDR3 employed the HTBI primer set. MiXCR, run by TCRdb on the multiplex PCR reads, gives a single entry per CDR3 protein. This sample carries about 400,000 distinct CDR3 sequences, about 14% of them seen once, and the ten largest clones take 25% to 30%. In this sample, this clonotype turned up many times. PBMCs were obtained from about 10 ml fresh peripheral blood. The CDR3 sequence is 15 residues long. The ends were cut back, 4 bases at V and 6 bases at J, with 17 bases in the middle. From germline, CDR1 is KGHSH and CDR2 LQKENI.

The TCR sequence derives from a man aged 45-60 years with Graves' ophthalmopathy. This rearrangement joins TRBV18 to TRBJ2-3; D perhaps matches TRBD2 (6 bases). What was sequenced was blood. CDR3 in amino acids: CASSLEELGTDTQYF. CDR3 coding DNA: TGTGCCAGCTCACTAGAGGAACTAGGGACTGATACGCAGTATTTT.